These 21 T cell receptor beta chains came from one sample sequenced in a study of technical replicates of blood from a handful of donors. Measured with immunoSEQ multiplex PCR; TCRdb has only the in-frame clones, and not every one. The sample contains 50,000 to 65,000 clones, approximately 92% of which appear only once. The sample was PBMCs. The receptors stem from a human donor in good health. Some clones in this sample may be carry-over from other donors' samples.

V and J are TRBV18 and TRBJ1-2, with D perhaps TRBD1 (6 bases). CDR1 and CDR2 from the germline V gene are KGHSH and LQKENI. The CDR3 runs to 15 residues. V lost 5 bases, J lost 8 bases, and 21 bases lay in between. This CDR3 reads CASSGIRGESRGYTF. DNA for the CDR3: TGTGCCAGCTCAGGCATCAGGGGTGAATCAAGGGGCTACACCTTC.

About this clone: Additional DNA sequences in this sample encode the identical CDR3. The rearrangement joins TRBV7-9 to TRBJ2-7; the D gene is possibly TRBD2 (5 bases). Germline CDR1 is SEHNR and CDR2 is FQNEAQ (reference sequence). The CDR3 has 14 residues. Trimming left V 5 bases short and J 2 bases short, with 13 bases between. CDR3 residues: CASSPPAGAYEQYF. As DNA, the CDR3 is TGTGCCAGCAGCCCCCCAGCCGGGGCCTACGAGCAGTACTTC.

The gene calls are TRBV18 and TRBJ1-2; the match to TRBD1 covers 8 bases. The CDR3 contains 14 residues. From germline, CDR1 is KGHSH and CDR2 LQKENI. The V gene end was trimmed by 5 bases and the J gene end by 4 bases; junction bases not matched to a gene: 6. The CDR3 is CASSDNRGFYGYTF. As DNA, the CDR3 is TGTGCCAGCTCAGACAACAGGGGGTTCTATGGCTACACCTTC.

The chain links TRBV7-6 to TRBJ2-2; 12 positions match TRBD2. Germline V gene data show CDR1 as SGHVS and CDR2 as FNYEAQ. Germline trimming cut 4 bases from V and 2 bases from J; bases unmatched to any gene: 8. This CDR3 comprises 18 residues. CDR3: CASSSVLAGGANTGELFF. The CDR3 bases are TGTGCCAGCAGCTCCGTACTAGCGGGAGGAGCTAACACCGGGGAGCTGTTTTTT.

The chain couples TRBV30 to TRBJ2-3; 8 nucleotides align to TRBD2. The CDR3 spans 16 residues. Germline V CDR1 and CDR2: GTSNPN, SVGIG (reference sequence). Trimming at V came to 1 base and at J to 3 bases, leaving 9 bases not matched to a gene. CDR3 sequence (DNA): TGTGCCTGGAGTGATGGGCTAGCGGGTGGAACAGATACGCAGTATTTT. Amino acids: CAWSDGLAGGTDTQYF.

The rearrangement joins TRBV5-1 to TRBJ2-7; possibly TRBD1 for D (5 bases). The V and J ends lost 0 bases and 3 bases respectively, with 13 bases between them. The CDR3 loop spans 15 amino acids. In germline, CDR1 is SGHRS, CDR2 YFSETQ. The CDR3 is CASSLGQPRSYEQYF. The CDR3 nucleotides are TGCGCCAGCAGCTTGGGACAGCCGCGGAGCTACGAGCAGTACTTC.

This chain connects TRBV29-1 to TRBJ2-5; D ambiguous. The germline gives CDR1 SQVTM, CDR2 ANQGSEA. Trimming took 0 bases from V and 4 from J, leaving 12 bases between them. This CDR3 region has 14 residues. This CDR3 reads CSVEDSPVRETQYF. In DNA form, the CDR3 reads TGCAGCGTTGAAGACTCTCCGGTTAGAGAGACCCAGTACTTC.

The chain's CDR3 is CASRLAGSVNEQFF. The DNA of the CDR3 is TGCGCCAGCCGACTAGCGGGGAGTGTCAATGAGCAGTTCTTC. The rearrangement joins TRBV4-1 to TRBJ2-1; the match to TRBD2 covers 11 bases. CDR1 is MGHRA, CDR2 YSYEKL, per germline. V lost 8 bases to trimming and J lost 6 bases; unmatched junction nucleotides: 6. The CDR3 covers 14 residues.

A single count supports this clone. The genes are TRBV7-2 and TRBJ2-5; D is undetermined. Germline CDR1 SGHTA, CDR2 FQGNSA. Trimming stripped 6 bases from V and 1 base from J, with 15 bases between. The CDR3 contains 15 residues. The CDR3 DNA reads as TGTGCCAGCAGTTTTTTTGGCGGCCCCCAAGAGACCCAGTACTTC. Translation gives CASSFFGGPQETQYF. The whole variable domain, filled in from reference TRBV7-2 and TRBJ2-5, reads GAGVSQSPSNKVTEKGKDVELRCDPISGHTALYWYRQSLGQGLEFLIYFQGNSAPDKSGLPSDRFSAERTGGSVSTLTIQRTQQEDSAVYLCASSFFGGPQETQYFGPGTRLLVL.

The CDR3 DNA reads as TGTGCCAGCAGCGGTAGCGGGAGGGCAGATACGCAGTATTTT. This translates into CASSGSGRADTQYF. This rearrangement joins TRBV11-3 to TRBJ2-3, with 11 bases identical to TRBD2. Germline CDR1 reads SGHNT; CDR2 reads YENEEA. V shed 5 bases and J 4 bases; nucleotides not matched to a gene: 2. The CDR3 has 14 residues.

This clone has a single count. V is TRBV6-6 and J is TRBJ1-4, with D possibly matching TRBD1 (6 bases). The CDR3 spans 14 residues. Germline CDR1 and CDR2: MNHNY and SVGAGI (reference sequence). Trimming pared 2 bases from V and 8 bases from J, leaving 12 bases between. The CDR3 DNA reads TGTGCCAGCAGTTACGTGGGGGCGAGGGAAAAACTGTTTTTT. Protein product: CASSYVGAREKLFF.

The genes are TRBV11-2 and TRBJ2-3, with 13 nucleotides matching TRBD2. In germline, CDR1 is SGHAT, CDR2 FQNNGV. Trimming removed 5 bases from V and 3 bases from J; junction bases left unmatched: 5. This CDR3 region has 16 residues. CDR3 nucleotide sequence: TGTGCCAGCAGCCCGTGGACTAGCGGGAGAACAGATACGCAGTATTTT. Protein sequence: CASSPWTSGRTDTQYF.

The chain couples TRBV19 to TRBJ2-7; TRBD1 is a possible D gene (5 bases). Trimming removed 1 base from V and 4 bases from J, with 11 bases in between. Germline loops: CDR1 LNHDA, CDR2 SQIVND (reference sequence). The CDR3 runs to 14 residues. CDR3 loop: CASSIVLDRYEQYF. In DNA, the CDR3 is TGTGCCAGTAGTATAGTGCTCGACAGATACGAGCAGTACTTC.

V usage is TRBV5-1 and J usage is TRBJ2-1, with TRBD1 identical over 11 bases. The CDR3 spans 19 residues. Germline values: CDR1 SGHRS, CDR2 YFSETQ. V dropped 1 base and J dropped 6; count of bases not matched to a gene: 15. DNA for the CDR3: TGCGCCAGCAGCTTGATTGGTGGAATGAGGACAGGGGGCTTCAATGAGCAGTTCTTC. Encoded protein: CASSLIGGMRTGGFNEQFF.

CDR3 coding DNA: TGCGCCAGCAGCTTGGCAGCTAGCCCCGAAGAGACCCAGTACTTC. This gives the protein CASSLAASPEETQYF. This chain links TRBV5-1 with TRBJ2-5; D might be TRBD2 (5 bases). This CDR3 is 15 amino acids long. V lost 0 bases and J 3 bases, leaving 12 bases between the germline ends. Germline-derived CDR1 and CDR2 are SGHRS and YFSETQ.

This chain connects TRBV27 to TRBJ2-7; 8 nucleotides agree with TRBD1. J gave up 4 bases and V 5 bases, and 10 bases lay outside the gene matches. Germline V gene sequence: CDR1 MNHEY, CDR2 SMNVEV (reference sequence). This CDR3 has 15 residues. CDR3 in DNA: TGTGCCAGCAGTCCCTGGACAGGGCGAGCTTACGAGCAGTACTTC. The encoded protein is CASSPWTGRAYEQYF.

This sequence joins TRBV5-5 and TRBJ2-2; TRBD1 aligns across 8 bases. CDR1 is SGHKS, CDR2 YYEKEE, per germline (reference sequence). After removal of 4 bases from V and 3 bases from J, the junction contained 2 bases not matched to a gene. CDR3 length: 14 residues. The chain's CDR3 is CASSRQGYTGELFF. CDR3 bases: TGTGCCAGCAGCCGACAGGGGTACACCGGGGAGCTGTTTTTT.

This chain joins TRBV23-1 and TRBJ2-3; perhaps TRBD1 as D (6 bases). TRBV23-1 is identified as an open reading frame with a role that is uncertain. This CDR3 contains 17 residues. V shed 0 bases and J shed 3 bases, with 16 bases lying between them. This CDR3 is CASSQSTGLGGTDTQYF. CDR3 bases: TGCGCCAGCAGTCAATCGACGGGATTAGGGGGAACAGATACGCAGTATTTT.

The chain has TRBV30 and TRBJ2-1, with 11 bases aligning to TRBD1. The CDR3 is made up of 14 amino acids. Germline V gene sequence: CDR1 GTSNPN, CDR2 SVGIG (reference sequence). The trim removed 3 bases at V and 10 bases at J, leaving 8 bases unmatched. For the CDR3, the DNA is TGTGCCTGGAGGAAGGACAGGGGGCTAGGAGAGCAGTTCTTC. Protein: CAWRKDRGLGEQFF.

The V call is TRBV6-1, the J call TRBJ2-5, with TRBD1 identical over 12 bases. CDR3 size: 15 residues. Losses at the gene ends were 3 bases for V and 7 bases for J; bases not matched to a gene: 6. CDR1 and CDR2 from the germline V gene are MNHNS and SASEGT. The CDR3, as DNA: TGTGCCAGCAGTGAGGGACAGGGGGCGTTTGGGACCCAGTACTTC. This translates into CASSEGQGAFGTQYF.

The genes are TRBV4-2 and TRBJ1-1, with D possibly matching TRBD1 (6 bases). V lost 5 bases, J lost 0 bases, and 10 bases lay in between. Germline V gives CDR1 LGHNA, CDR2 YNFKEQ. The CDR3 totals 14 residues. CDR3 sequence reads: CASSVQGLNTEAFF. The DNA for the CDR3 is TGTGCCAGCAGCGTACAGGGCCTGAACACTGAAGCTTTCTTT.